Listed below are T cell receptor beta chains from one sample, sequenced in a study of blood T cell repertoires in COVID-19. Data came from immunoSEQ multiplex PCR; TCRdb stores just in-frame clones and leaves some out. This sample yields about 300,000 clones, of which 75% to 95% are seen a single time; 1% to 1.3% belongs to the top ten. The specimen was PBMCs or T cells enriched from blood (not recorded which). These TCRs come from a woman aged 25 to 45 who had recovered from COVID-19. Both conserved end residues are part of each CDR3. D genes are given only for firm matches.

J: TRBJ2-2; V: TRBV11-2; D: TRBD2; CDR3: CASSPSWEGTGELFF
J: TRBJ2-5; V: TRBV6-5; D: .; CDR3: CASSYSGSRETQYF
J: TRBJ2-4; V: TRBV10-3; D: .; CDR3: CAISESRDIQYF
J: TRBJ1-2; V: TRBV30; D: .; CDR3: CAWSPIGGDYGYTF
J: TRBJ2-7; V: TRBV5-1; D: .; CDR3: CASSSQAGSYEQYF
J: TRBJ1-5; V: TRBV29-1; D: .; CDR3: CGVSGQNQPQHF
J: TRBJ1-3; V: TRBV19; D: TRBD1; CDR3: CASSPPGGPGNTIYF
J: TRBJ2-7; V: TRBV10-3; D: .; CDR3: CAISDGSGSLLDYYEQYF
J: TRBJ2-1; V: TRBV7-5; D: .; CDR3: CARSLVSGLAGDEQFF
J: TRBJ2-5; V: TRBV6-5; D: .; CDR3: CASSPGAQGGETQYF
J: TRBJ1-1; V: TRBV7-2; D: .; CDR3: CASSLRSGDTEAFF
J: TRBJ2-7; V: TRBV30; D: .; CDR3: CACQRVGSSEQYF
J: TRBJ1-5; V: TRBV15; D: .; CDR3: CATTGDQPQHF
J: TRBJ2-2; V: TRBV19; D: TRBD1; CDR3: CASSEKDRGFTGELFF
J: TRBJ1-6; V: TRBV27; D: .; CDR3: CASSSGGQGYNSPLHF
J: TRBJ2-3; V: TRBV29-1; D: TRBD2; CDR3: CSVAGTSAQHTDTQYF
J: TRBJ2-5; V: TRBV12-3/TRBV12-4; D: .; CDR3: CASSIRQSETQYF
J: TRBJ1-6; V: TRBV4-1; D: TRBD1; CDR3: CASSHPIGTGNNSPLHF
J: TRBJ1-1; V: TRBV19; D: .; CDR3: CASSNKGKGTEAFF
J: TRBJ1-4; V: TRBV21-1; D: .; CDR3: CASSKRDIGFEKLFF
J: TRBJ1-2; V: TRBV6-1; D: TRBD1; CDR3: CASSEADRGREYGYTF
J: TRBJ1-1; V: TRBV19; D: .; CDR3: CASSPGAGNTEAFF
J: TRBJ2-2; V: TRBV7-6; D: TRBD1; CDR3: CASSLGGGENTGELFF
J: TRBJ1-1; V: TRBV18; D: TRBD1; CDR3: CASSPGQGLNEAFF
J: TRBJ2-7; V: TRBV5-4; D: TRBD2; CDR3: CASSMMTSGRPYEQYF
J: TRBJ2-2; V: TRBV21-1; D: .; CDR3: CASSKPPPGFHVSLNTGELFF
J: TRBJ1-1; V: TRBV27; D: .; CDR3: CASRPDWNTEAFF
J: TRBJ1-1; V: TRBV4-1; D: .; CDR3: CASSLFTGSTEAFF
J: TRBJ1-5; V: TRBV28; D: TRBD1; CDR3: CASSTPGQGDNQPQHF
J: TRBJ2-1; V: TRBV9; D: .; CDR3: CASSPRGGYNQQINEQFF
J: TRBJ2-6; V: TRBV19; D: .; CDR3: CASSLAPGANVLTF
J: TRBJ2-1; V: TRBV11-1; D: .; CDR3: CASSLGGYHNEQFF
J: TRBJ2-7; V: TRBV6-5; D: TRBD2; CDR3: CAAGTSVSYEQYF
J: TRBJ2-2; V: TRBV6-5; D: TRBD2; CDR3: CASSRTSGTPGELFF
J: TRBJ2-7; V: TRBV6-5; D: .; CDR3: CASRVTGTEQYF
J: TRBJ2-7; V: TRBV10-3; D: .; CDR3: CAIRRDAYEQYF
J: TRBJ2-2; V: TRBV6-6; D: TRBD1; CDR3: CASSQRTGPGELFF
J: TRBJ2-1; V: TRBV11-2; D: .; CDR3: CASSLQAGRANNEQFF
J: TRBJ1-2; V: TRBV11-2; D: TRBD1; CDR3: CASRTRDRAGGYTF
J: TRBJ1-2; V: TRBV6-6; D: .; CDR3: CASGSGDGYTF
J: TRBJ2-7; V: TRBV24-1; D: TRBD1; CDR3: CATSGQGSYEQYF
J: TRBJ2-5; V: TRBV19; D: TRBD2; CDR3: CASRFLAGEGTQYF
J: TRBJ2-3; V: TRBV2; D: TRBD2; CDR3: CANIKLAGPPTDTQYF
J: TRBJ2-7; V: TRBV5-4; D: .; CDR3: CASSSVSGMGWEQYF
J: TRBJ2-7; V: TRBV5-7; D: TRBD1; CDR3: CASSLVDRDSYEQYF
J: TRBJ2-1; V: TRBV25-1; D: .; CDR3: CASSLGGPYNEQFF
J: TRBJ1-2; V: TRBV7-2; D: TRBD1; CDR3: CASSPTVRRRDRVKGYTF
J: TRBJ2-7; V: TRBV27; D: .; CDR3: CASSFGVYSYEQYF